These 28 T cell receptor beta chains came from one sample sequenced in a study of blood T cell repertoires in COVID-19. The table came from immunoSEQ multiplex PCR; TCRdb's copy has only in-frame clones and leaves some out. The sample has some 230,000 clones, 83% seen once; the top ten hold 7.4%. Sample: peripheral blood. The receptors were sampled from a woman in her fifties or sixties with acute or convalescent COVID-19.

J is TRBJ2-7 and V is TRBV29-1; D remains unclear. Trimming cost V 3 bases and J 0 bases, with 9 bases left between them. CDR3 length: 13 residues. Germline CDR1 is SQVTM and CDR2 is ANQGSEA. The CDR3 region has the DNA TGCAGCGTTGAGACTGAGGACTCCTACGAGCAGTACTTC. This encodes CSVETEDSYEQYF.

V gene TRBV28 combines with J gene TRBJ2-1, with 7 nucleotides matching TRBD2. In germline, CDR1 is MDHEN, CDR2 SYDVKM. V dropped 2 bases and J dropped 0; count of bases not matched to a gene: 13. This CDR3 has 19 amino acids. CDR3 loop: CASSLLWLIGRPSYNEQFF. CDR3 DNA sequence: TGTGCCAGCAGTTTACTCTGGTTAATCGGGAGGCCCTCCTACAATGAGCAGTTCTTC.

This chain uses TRBV4-3 with TRBJ2-1; no reliable D call. The CDR3 spans 13 residues. Per germline, CDR1 LGHNA and CDR2 YSLEER. Trimming pared 0 bases from V and 6 bases from J, leaving 6 bases between. The CDR3 nucleotides are TGCGCCAGCAGCCAAGAGGTCAGCAATGAGCAGTTCTTC. Residues: CASSQEVSNEQFF.

The count of this clone is one. The V and J genes are TRBV3-1 (or the pseudogene TRBV3-2) and TRBJ2-3; possible D gene TRBD2, 6 bases. The V end lost 0 bases, the J end lost 7 bases, and 11 bases lay between the germline ends. Germline CDR1 and CDR2: LGHDT and YNNKEL (reference sequence). The CDR3 loop spans 14 amino acids. The CDR3 here is CASSQELAGYTQYF. The CDR3 DNA follows: TGTGCCAGCAGCCAAGAACTAGCAGGGTATACGCAGTATTTT.

In this sample, this clone turned up a few times. CDR3 sequence: CATAGQGAGEQYF. CDR3 in DNA: TGTGCCACCGCGGGACAGGGGGCGGGGGAGCAGTACTTC. This sequence joins TRBV19 and TRBJ2-7; 12 nucleotides align to TRBD1. This CDR3 contains 13 residues. J gave up 7 bases and V 10 bases, and 8 bases lay outside the gene matches. CDR1 and CDR2 from the germline V gene are LNHDA and SQIVND (reference sequence).

The rearrangement joins TRBV5-4 to TRBJ2-1; D call uncertain. The CDR3 spans 15 residues. Trimming took 4 bases from V and 2 from J, leaving 13 bases between them. Germline CDR1 SGHNT, CDR2 YYREEE (reference sequence). Written as DNA, the CDR3 is TGTGCCAGCAGCCACCAGGAAGCCCCCTACAATGAGCAGTTCTTC. Its translation: CASSHQEAPYNEQFF.

J is TRBJ1-5 and V is TRBV19; the D gene is possibly TRBD1 (6 bases). V was pared by 11 bases and J by 2 bases, with 10 bases between. This CDR3 is 12 amino acids long. The germline gives CDR1 LNHDA, CDR2 SQIVND (reference sequence). Written as DNA, the CDR3 is TGTGCCGGGGGCTTGGGCAATCAGCCCCAGCATTTT. It encodes CAGGLGNQPQHF. The variable domain in full, with the rest retrieved from reference TRBV19 and TRBJ1-5, is DGGITQSPKYLFRKEGQNVTLSCEQNLNHDAMYWYRQDPGQGLRLIYYSQIVNDFQKGDIAEGYSVSREKKESFPLTVTSAQKNPTAFYLCAGGLGNQPQHFGDGTRLSIL.

V usage is TRBV10-3 and J usage is TRBJ2-1; tentatively, D is TRBD2 (5 bases). The length of the CDR3 is 13 residues. The germline gives CDR1 ENHRY, CDR2 SYGVKD. V shed 2 bases and J shed 14 bases, with 16 bases lying between them. The CDR3 DNA is TGTGCCATCAGTGAGACGACGGGGAACAGTGAGTTCTTC. Protein product: CAISETTGNSEFF.

CDR3 region: CATSDADRGRVGELFF. In nucleotides, the CDR3 is TGTGCCACCAGTGATGCGGACAGGGGGCGGGTCGGGGAGCTGTTTTTT. The V call is TRBV24-1, the J call TRBJ2-2; 11 bases match TRBD1. The CDR3 covers 16 residues. After removal of 3 bases from V and 7 bases from J, the junction contained 6 bases not matched to a gene. Germline CDR1 reads KGHDR; CDR2 reads SFDVKD.

V is TRBV4-2 and J is TRBJ1-4, with TRBD1 identical over 8 bases. J lost 10 bases, V lost 2 bases, and 9 bases had no gene match. In germline, CDR1 is LGHNA, CDR2 YNFKEQ. This CDR3 is 15 amino acids long. The CDR3 loop reads CASSQPQTGAGKLFF. DNA for the CDR3: TGTGCCAGCAGCCAACCCCAGACAGGGGCAGGAAAACTGTTTTTT.

The V gene is TRBV28, the J gene TRBJ2-3; a possible D gene is TRBD1 (6 bases). The CDR3 is 15 amino acids. The germline V and J ends were trimmed by 6 bases and 0 bases, with 13 bases remaining between them. CDR1 and CDR2 (germline): MDHEN, SYDVKM. The CDR3 DNA is TGTGCCAGCAGCCAGGGGAGCGGTAGCACAGATACGCAGTATTTT. Encoded protein: CASSQGSGSTDTQYF. Variable domain in full (rest from reference TRBV28 and TRBJ2-3): DVKVTQSSRYLVKRTGEKVFLECVQDMDHENMFWYRQDPGLGLRLIYFSYDVKMKEKGDIPEGYSVSREKKERFSLILESASTNQTSMYLCASSQGSGSTDTQYFGPGTRLTVL.

The chain employs TRBV3-1 (or the pseudogene TRBV3-2) and TRBJ1-1; 9 positions agree with TRBD1. The CDR3 extends over 13 amino acids. CDR1 and CDR2 from the germline V gene are LGHDT and YNNKEL (reference sequence). Unmatched junction bases numbered 4, after V lost 6 bases and J lost 5 bases. The CDR3 is CASRDRGGTEAFF. The CDR3 DNA reads as TGTGCCAGCAGGGACAGGGGCGGGACTGAAGCTTTCTTT.

The chain employs TRBV28 and TRBJ2-6; 7 nucleotides align to TRBD2. CDR1 and CDR2 (germline): MDHEN, SYDVKM. J was trimmed by 0 bases and V by 11 bases; bases with no gene match: 13. There are 17 residues in the CDR3. The CDR3 nucleotides are TGTGCCTGCGCTCAGGGACTAACTACCTCTGGGGCCAACGTCCTGACTTTC. Protein product: CACAQGLTTSGANVLTF.

On this clone: Additional DNA sequences in this sample encode the identical CDR3. The chain has TRBV3-1 (or the pseudogene TRBV3-2) and TRBJ1-5; TRBD1 is a possible D gene (6 bases). The CDR3 is 14 amino acids. With 0 bases removed from V and 4 bases from J, the gap between germline ends came to 7 bases. The V gene's germline CDR1 is LGHDT and CDR2 YNNKEL (reference sequence). CDR3 sequence reads: CASSQDRGNQPQHF. The CDR3 DNA is TGTGCCAGCAGCCAAGATAGGGGGAATCAGCCCCAGCATTTT.

The sample holds a few counts of this clone. The chain carries TRBV28 and TRBJ1-5, with D maybe TRBD1 (6 bases). The CDR3 extends over 15 amino acids. Trimming pared 5 bases from V and 4 bases from J, leaving 15 bases between. Germline CDR1 and CDR2: MDHEN and SYDVKM. The DNA of the CDR3 is TGTGCCAGCAGTCCCTCCATACAGGGTAATCAGCCCCAGCATTTT. Translating gives CASSPSIQGNQPQHF.

The chain has TRBV4-1 and TRBJ1-5, with D uncertain. Germline assignment: CDR1 MGHRA and CDR2 YSYEKL. Trimming took off 0 bases at V and 8 bases at J, with 11 bases between the two ends. CDR3 length equals 14 residues. The CDR3 DNA reads as TGCGCCAGCAGCCAAGATTGGCCCAAAAAGCCCCAGCATTTT. Translated, it gives CASSQDWPKKPQHF.

This chain joins TRBV28 and TRBJ1-5; D perhaps matches TRBD1 (5 bases). Germline CDR1 is MDHEN and CDR2 is SYDVKM. Deletions cut 6 bases from V and 0 bases from J, with 18 bases between. The CDR3 extends over 17 amino acids. DNA of the CDR3: TGTGCCAGCAGCCCCGGAAGGCAGGGCCGTAGCAATCAGCCCCAGCATTTT. It codes for CASSPGRQGRSNQPQHF.

The rearrangement joins TRBV24-1 to TRBJ2-1, with D unclear. Germline V CDR1 and CDR2: KGHDR, SFDVKD. Trimming removed 3 bases from V and 8 bases from J, with 7 bases in between. This CDR3 has 12 residues. DNA of the CDR3: TGTGCCACCAGTGATCCCCGAGATGAGCAGTTCTTC. The encoded protein is CATSDPRDEQFF.

This chain uses TRBV12-3 or TRBV12-4 with TRBJ1-2; D not resolved. V was pared by 3 bases and J by 6 bases, with 8 bases between. This CDR3 has 12 residues. CDR3 coding DNA: TGTGCCAGCAGTTTCCACATGGATGGCTACACCTTC. This sequence encodes CASSFHMDGYTF.

V usage is TRBV5-6 and J usage is TRBJ2-1, with a tentative D call TRBD1 (6 bases). The CDR3 runs to 14 residues. V gave up 3 bases and J gave up 8 bases, with 15 bases separating them. From germline, CDR1 is SGHDT and CDR2 YYEEEE. The CDR3 spells CASSWGPGEDEQFF. The CDR3 DNA is TGTGCCAGCAGCTGGGGGCCAGGGGAAGATGAGCAGTTCTTC. Full variable domain (missing parts from reference TRBV5-6 and TRBJ2-1): DAGVTQSPTHLIKTRGQQVTLRCSPKSGHDTVSWYQQALGQGPQFIFQYYEEEERQRGNFPDRFSGHQFPNYSSELNVNALLLGDSALYLCASSWGPGEDEQFFGPGTRLTVL.

CDR3 residues: CASSVDPTGEFYEQYF. For the CDR3, the DNA is TGTGCCAGCAGCGTAGACCCGACAGGGGAGTTTTACGAGCAGTACTTC. The J gene is TRBJ2-7, the V gene TRBV9; 8 positions match TRBD1. Trimming at V came to 0 bases and at J to 4 bases, leaving 9 bases not matched to a gene. The germline gives CDR1 SGDLS, CDR2 YYNGEE. This CDR3 has 16 amino acids.

The V call is TRBV30, the J call TRBJ1-6; D is unclear. This CDR3 has 15 residues. V was clipped by 3 bases and J by 2 bases, with 11 bases between them. CDR1 is GTSNPN and CDR2 is SVGIG in the germline V gene (reference sequence). The CDR3 bases are TGTGCCTGGAGGGGTGAGGCCACCTATAATTCACCCCTCCACTTT. This encodes CAWRGEATYNSPLHF.

The rearrangement joins TRBV4-2 to TRBJ2-2; maybe TRBD2 (6 bases). The length of the CDR3 is 16 residues. Trimming took off 0 bases at V and 6 bases at J, with 14 bases between the two ends. Germline V gives CDR1 LGHNA, CDR2 YNFKEQ. CDR3 coding DNA: TGTGCCAGCAGCCAAGACGTAGCGGTAGTTTCCGGGGAGCTGTTTTTT. Its protein is CASSQDVAVVSGELFF.

This clone was detected only a few times. This rearrangement joins TRBV18 to TRBJ1-2; D possibly corresponds to TRBD1 (5 bases). V was clipped by 1 base and J by 4 bases, with 13 bases between them. The CDR3 consists of 15 residues. Per the germline V gene, CDR1 is KGHSH and CDR2 is LQKENI. The CDR3 region is CASSPLPGHPYGYTF. In DNA form, the CDR3 reads TGTGCCAGCTCACCACTTCCAGGACATCCCTATGGCTACACCTTC.

The V call is TRBV4-2, the J call TRBJ2-5, with 11 bases matching TRBD2. Trimming at V came to 1 base and at J to 5 bases, leaving 9 bases not matched to a gene. The CDR3 is made up of 17 amino acids. Germline assignment: CDR1 LGHNA and CDR2 YNFKEQ. Written as DNA, the CDR3 is TGTGCCAGCAGCCAAGTTAGCGGGGGGGCCTTAAGGGAGACCCAGTACTTC. This codes for CASSQVSGGALRETQYF.

The genes are TRBV28 and TRBJ1-1, with D possibly being TRBD1 (5 bases). V lost 9 bases and J lost 7, with 12 bases in between. This CDR3 is 11 amino acids long. Germline V CDR1 and CDR2: MDHEN, SYDVKM. The chain's CDR3 is CASTRQFEAFF. In DNA form, the CDR3 reads TGTGCCAGTACCCGACAGTTTGAAGCTTTCTTT.

The rearrangement links TRBV7-9 to TRBJ2-6; D is possibly TRBD1 (6 bases). Germline V gives CDR1 SEHNR, CDR2 FQNEAQ (reference sequence). V lost 3 bases, J lost 2 bases, and 11 bases lay in between. CDR3 length: 16 residues. CDR3 coding DNA: TGTGCCAGCAGCTTCCCAGGGGTGACTGGGGCCAACGTCCTGACTTTC. This sequence encodes CASSFPGVTGANVLTF.

The rearrangement uses TRBV7-2 and TRBJ1-6; D ambiguous. Germline CDR1 and CDR2: SGHTA and FQGNSA. The CDR3 runs 14 residues. V was shortened by 0 bases and J by 6 bases, with 6 bases between the two germline ends. CDR3 nucleotide sequence: TGTGCCAGCAGCTTAGCGCTCAGTAATTCACCCCTCCACTTT. This gives the protein CASSLALSNSPLHF. Filled out from reference TRBV7-2 and TRBJ1-6, the complete variable domain reads GAGVSQSPSNKVTEKGKDVELRCDPISGHTALYWYRQSLGQGLEFLIYFQGNSAPDKSGLPSDRFSAERTGGSVSTLTIQRTQQEDSAVYLCASSLALSNSPLHFGNGTRLTVT.